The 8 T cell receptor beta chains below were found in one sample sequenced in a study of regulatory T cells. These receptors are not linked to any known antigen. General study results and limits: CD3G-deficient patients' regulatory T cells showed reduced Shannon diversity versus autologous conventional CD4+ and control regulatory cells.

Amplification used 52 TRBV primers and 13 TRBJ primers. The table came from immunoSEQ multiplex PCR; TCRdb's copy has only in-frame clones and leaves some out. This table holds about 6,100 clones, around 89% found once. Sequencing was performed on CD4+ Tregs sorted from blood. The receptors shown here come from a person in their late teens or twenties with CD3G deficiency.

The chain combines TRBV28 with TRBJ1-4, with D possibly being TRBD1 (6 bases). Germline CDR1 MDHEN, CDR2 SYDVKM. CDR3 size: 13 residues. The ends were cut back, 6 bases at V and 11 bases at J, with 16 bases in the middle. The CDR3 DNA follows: TGTGCCAGCAGCGGGGGGGCGCGGCGGAAACTGTTTTTT. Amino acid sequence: CASSGGARRKLFF. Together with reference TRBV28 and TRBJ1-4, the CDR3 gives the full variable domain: DVKVTQSSRYLVKRTGEKVFLECVQDMDHENMFWYRQDPGLGLRLIYFSYDVKMKEKGDIPEGYSVSREKKERFSLILESASTNQTSMYLCASSGGARRKLFFGSGTQLSVL.

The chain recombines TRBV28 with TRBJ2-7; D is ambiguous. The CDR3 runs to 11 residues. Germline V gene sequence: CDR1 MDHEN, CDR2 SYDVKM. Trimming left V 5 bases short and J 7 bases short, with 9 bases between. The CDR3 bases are TGTGCCAGCAGTCAAACCCGGGAGCAGTACTTC. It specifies CASSQTREQYF.

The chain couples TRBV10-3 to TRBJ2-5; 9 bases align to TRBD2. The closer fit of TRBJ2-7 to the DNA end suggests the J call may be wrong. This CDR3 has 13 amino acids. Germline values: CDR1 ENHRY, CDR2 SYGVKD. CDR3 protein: CAISASGTYEQYF. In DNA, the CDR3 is TGTGCCATCTCGGCTAGCGGGACCTACGAGCAGTACTTC.

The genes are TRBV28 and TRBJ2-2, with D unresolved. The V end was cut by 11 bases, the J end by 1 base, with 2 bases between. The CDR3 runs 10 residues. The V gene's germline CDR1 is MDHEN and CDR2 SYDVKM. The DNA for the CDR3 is TGTGCCTGGAACACCGGGGAGCTGTTTTTT. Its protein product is CAWNTGELFF.

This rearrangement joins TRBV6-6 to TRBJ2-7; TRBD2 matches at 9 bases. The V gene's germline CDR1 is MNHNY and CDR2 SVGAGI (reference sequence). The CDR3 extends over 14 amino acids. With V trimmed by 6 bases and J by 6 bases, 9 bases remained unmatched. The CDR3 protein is CASSSGTSRTEQYF. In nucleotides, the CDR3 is TGTGCCAGCAGCTCCGGGACTAGCCGTACCGAGCAGTACTTC.

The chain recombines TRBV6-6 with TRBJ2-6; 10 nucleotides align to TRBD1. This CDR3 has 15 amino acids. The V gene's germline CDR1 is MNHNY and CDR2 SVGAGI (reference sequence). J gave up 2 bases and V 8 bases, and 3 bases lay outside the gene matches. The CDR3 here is CASGQGGAGANVLTF. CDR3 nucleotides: TGTGCCAGCGGACAGGGGGGGGCTGGGGCCAACGTCCTGACTTTC.

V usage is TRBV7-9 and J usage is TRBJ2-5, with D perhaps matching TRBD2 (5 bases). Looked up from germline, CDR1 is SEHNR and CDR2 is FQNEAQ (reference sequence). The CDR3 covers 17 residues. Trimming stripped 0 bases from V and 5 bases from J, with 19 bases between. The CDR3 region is CASSLAKARGLRETQYF. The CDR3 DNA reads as TGTGCCAGCAGCTTAGCGAAGGCCCGAGGGTTGCGGGAGACCCAGTACTTC.

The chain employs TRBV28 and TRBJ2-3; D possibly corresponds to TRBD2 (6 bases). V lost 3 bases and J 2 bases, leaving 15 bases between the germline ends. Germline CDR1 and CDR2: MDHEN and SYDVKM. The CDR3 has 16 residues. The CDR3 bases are TGTGCCAGCAGTTTGGTTGGCACTAGCTACACAGATACGCAGTATTTT. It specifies CASSLVGTSYTDTQYF.